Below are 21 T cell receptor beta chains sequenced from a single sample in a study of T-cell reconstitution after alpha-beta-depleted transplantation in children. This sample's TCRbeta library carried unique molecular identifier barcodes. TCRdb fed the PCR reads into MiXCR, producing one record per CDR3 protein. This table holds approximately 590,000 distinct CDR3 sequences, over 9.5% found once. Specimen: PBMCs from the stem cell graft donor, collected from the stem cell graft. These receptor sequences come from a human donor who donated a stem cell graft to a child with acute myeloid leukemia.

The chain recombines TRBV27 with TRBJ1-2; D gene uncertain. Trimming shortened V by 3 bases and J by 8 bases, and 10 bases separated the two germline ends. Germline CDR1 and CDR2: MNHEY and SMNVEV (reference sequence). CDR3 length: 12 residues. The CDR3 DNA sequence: TGTGCCAGCAGTTTCGACCGACGAGGCTACACCTTC. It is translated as CASSFDRRGYTF.

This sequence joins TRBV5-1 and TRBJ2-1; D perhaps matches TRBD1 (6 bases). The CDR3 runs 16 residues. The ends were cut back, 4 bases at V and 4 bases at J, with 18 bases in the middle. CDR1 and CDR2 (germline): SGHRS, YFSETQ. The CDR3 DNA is TGCGCCAGCAGCCAATATACAGGGAGTGGGTACAATGAGCAGTTCTTC. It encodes CASSQYTGSGYNEQFF.

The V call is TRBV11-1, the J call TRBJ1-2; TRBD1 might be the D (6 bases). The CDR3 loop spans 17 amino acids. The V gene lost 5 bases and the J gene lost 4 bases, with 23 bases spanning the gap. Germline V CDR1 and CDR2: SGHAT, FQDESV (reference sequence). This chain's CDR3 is CASSEGDGTYPSYGYTF. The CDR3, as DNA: TGTGCCAGCAGCGAGGGGGACGGCACTTACCCGAGCTATGGCTACACCTTC. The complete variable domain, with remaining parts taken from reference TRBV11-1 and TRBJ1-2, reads EAEVAQSPRYKITEKSQAVAFWCDPISGHATLYWYRQILGQGPELLVQFQDESVVDDSQLPKDRFSAERLKGVDSTLKIQPAELGDSAMYLCASSEGDGTYPSYGYTFGSGTRLTVV.

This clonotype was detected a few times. CDR3 sequence reads: CASSISGLPYNEQFF. In nucleotides, the CDR3 is TGTGCCAGCAGCATTAGCGGGTTGCCCTACAATGAGCAGTTCTTC. J is TRBJ2-1 and V is TRBV11-3; 7 positions match TRBD2. Germline V lookup: CDR1 SGHNT, CDR2 YENEEA. V lost 5 bases to trimming and J lost 2 bases; unmatched junction nucleotides: 6. There are 15 residues in the CDR3.

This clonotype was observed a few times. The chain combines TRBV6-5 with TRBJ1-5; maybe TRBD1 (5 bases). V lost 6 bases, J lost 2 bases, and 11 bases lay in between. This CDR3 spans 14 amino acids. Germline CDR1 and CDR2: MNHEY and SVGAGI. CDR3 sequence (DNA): TGTGCCAGCAGCCGGGACGCCGGCAATCAGCCCCAGCATTTT. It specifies CASSRDAGNQPQHF.

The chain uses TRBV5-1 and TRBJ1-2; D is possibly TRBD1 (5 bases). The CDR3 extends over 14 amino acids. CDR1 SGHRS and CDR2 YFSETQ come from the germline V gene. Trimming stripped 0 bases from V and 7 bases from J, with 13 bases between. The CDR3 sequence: CASSLDEGIAGYTF. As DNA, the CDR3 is TGCGCCAGCAGCTTGGACGAGGGGATAGCTGGCTACACCTTC.

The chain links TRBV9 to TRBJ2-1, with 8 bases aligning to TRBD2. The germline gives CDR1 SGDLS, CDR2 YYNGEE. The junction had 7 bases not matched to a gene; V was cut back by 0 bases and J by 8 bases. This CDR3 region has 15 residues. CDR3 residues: CASSVEGTRDDEQFF. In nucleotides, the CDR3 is TGTGCCAGCAGCGTAGAAGGGACTAGGGATGATGAGCAGTTCTTC.

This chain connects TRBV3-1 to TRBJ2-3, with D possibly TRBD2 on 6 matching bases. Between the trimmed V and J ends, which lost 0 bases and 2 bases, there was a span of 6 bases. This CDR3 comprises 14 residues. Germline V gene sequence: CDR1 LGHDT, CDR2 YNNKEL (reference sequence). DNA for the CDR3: TGTGCCAGCAGCCAAGAGGGACTCACAGATACGCAGTATTTT. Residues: CASSQEGLTDTQYF.

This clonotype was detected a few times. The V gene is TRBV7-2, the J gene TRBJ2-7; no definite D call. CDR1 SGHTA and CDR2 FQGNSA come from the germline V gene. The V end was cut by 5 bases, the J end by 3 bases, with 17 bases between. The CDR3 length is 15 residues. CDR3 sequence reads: CASSGDLPGLYEQYF. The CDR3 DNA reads TGTGCCAGCAGCGGAGACCTTCCGGGCCTCTACGAGCAGTACTTC.

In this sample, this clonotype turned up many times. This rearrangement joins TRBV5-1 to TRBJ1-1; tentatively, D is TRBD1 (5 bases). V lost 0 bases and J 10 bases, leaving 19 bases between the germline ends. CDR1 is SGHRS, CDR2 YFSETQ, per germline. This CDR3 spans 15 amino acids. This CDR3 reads CASSLAVAGESGAFF. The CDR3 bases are TGCGCCAGCAGCTTGGCCGTAGCGGGGGAAAGCGGAGCTTTCTTT.

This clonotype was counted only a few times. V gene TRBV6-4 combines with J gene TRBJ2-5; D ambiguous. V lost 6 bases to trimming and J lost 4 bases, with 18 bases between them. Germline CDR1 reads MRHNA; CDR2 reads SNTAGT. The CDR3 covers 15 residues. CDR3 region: CASSEQPSLRETQYF. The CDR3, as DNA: TGTGCCAGCAGCGAACAGCCATCCCTACGAGAGACCCAGTACTTC.

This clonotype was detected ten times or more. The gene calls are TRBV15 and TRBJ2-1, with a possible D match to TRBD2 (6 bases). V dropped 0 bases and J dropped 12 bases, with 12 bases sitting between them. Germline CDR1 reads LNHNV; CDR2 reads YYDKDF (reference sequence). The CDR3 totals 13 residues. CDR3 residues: CATSRETSWGQFF. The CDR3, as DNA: TGTGCCACCAGCAGAGAGACTAGTTGGGGGCAGTTCTTC.

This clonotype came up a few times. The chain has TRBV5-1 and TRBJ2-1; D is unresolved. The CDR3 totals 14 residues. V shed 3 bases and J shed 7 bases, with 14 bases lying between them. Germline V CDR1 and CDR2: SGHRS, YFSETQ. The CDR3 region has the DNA TGCGCCAGCAGCTCTGCATTAGGTTGGAATGAGCAGTTCTTC. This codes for CASSSALGWNEQFF.

The DNA for the CDR3 is TGTGCCAGCGCTGGGGACCAGCTTAGCAATCAGCCCCAGCATTTT. This sequence encodes CASAGDQLSNQPQHF. This chain connects TRBV12-3 or TRBV12-4 to TRBJ1-5; D is perhaps TRBD1 (5 bases). The V end was cut by 8 bases, the J end by 0 bases, with 14 bases between. The CDR3 is 15 residues long.

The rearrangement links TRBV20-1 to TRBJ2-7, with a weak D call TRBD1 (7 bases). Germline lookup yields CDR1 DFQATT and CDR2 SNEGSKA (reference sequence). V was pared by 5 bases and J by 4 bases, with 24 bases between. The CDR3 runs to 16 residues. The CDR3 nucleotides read TGCAGTGCTTCCTACCCCGCAGGGGGGAGTACGTACGAGCAGTACTTC. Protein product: CSASYPAGGSTYEQYF.

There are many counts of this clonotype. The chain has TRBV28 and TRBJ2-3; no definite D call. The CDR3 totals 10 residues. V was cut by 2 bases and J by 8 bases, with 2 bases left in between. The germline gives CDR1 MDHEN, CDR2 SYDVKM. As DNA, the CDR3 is TGTGCCAGCAGTTTACTTACGCAGTATTTT. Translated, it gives CASSLLTQYF.

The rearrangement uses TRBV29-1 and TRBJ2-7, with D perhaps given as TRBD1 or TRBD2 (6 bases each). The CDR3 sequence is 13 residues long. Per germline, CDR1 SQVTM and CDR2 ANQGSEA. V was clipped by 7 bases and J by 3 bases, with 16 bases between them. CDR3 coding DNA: TGCAGCGGGTCCCGGGGGCAGCTCTACGAGCAGTACTTC. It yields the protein CSGSRGQLYEQYF.

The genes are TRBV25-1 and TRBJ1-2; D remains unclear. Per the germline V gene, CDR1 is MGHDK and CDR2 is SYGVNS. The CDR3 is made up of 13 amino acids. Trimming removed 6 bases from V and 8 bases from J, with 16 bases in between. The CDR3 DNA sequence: TGTGCCAGCAGCCGAGGAGGGCAACAAGGCTACACCTTC. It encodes CASSRGGQQGYTF.

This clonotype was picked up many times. The CDR3 nucleotides read TGCAGCGTTGTAGTAGGGCAGGGGAGGAACACCGGGGAGCTGTTTTTT. The encoded protein is CSVVVGQGRNTGELFF. The chain is built from TRBV29-1 and TRBJ2-2, with a weak D call TRBD1 (6 bases). Trimming removed 4 bases from V and 1 base from J, with 16 bases in between. Germline CDR1 and CDR2: SQVTM and ANQGSEA. This CDR3 has 16 residues.

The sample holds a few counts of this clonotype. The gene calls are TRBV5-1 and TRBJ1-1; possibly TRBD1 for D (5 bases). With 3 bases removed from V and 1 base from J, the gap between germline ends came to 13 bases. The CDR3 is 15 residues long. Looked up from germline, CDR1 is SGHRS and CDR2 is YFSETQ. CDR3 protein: CASSSGIGTNTEAFF. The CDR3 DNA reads TGCGCCAGCAGCTCCGGAATCGGGACGAACACTGAAGCTTTCTTT.

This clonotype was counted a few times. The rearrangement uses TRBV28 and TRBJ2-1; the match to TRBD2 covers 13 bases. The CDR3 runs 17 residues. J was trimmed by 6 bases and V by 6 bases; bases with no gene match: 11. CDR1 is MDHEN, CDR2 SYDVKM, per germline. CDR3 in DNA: TGTGCCAGCAGGCAGTGGACTAGCGGGAGTGGCCTCAATGAGCAGTTCTTC. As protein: CASRQWTSGSGLNEQFF.